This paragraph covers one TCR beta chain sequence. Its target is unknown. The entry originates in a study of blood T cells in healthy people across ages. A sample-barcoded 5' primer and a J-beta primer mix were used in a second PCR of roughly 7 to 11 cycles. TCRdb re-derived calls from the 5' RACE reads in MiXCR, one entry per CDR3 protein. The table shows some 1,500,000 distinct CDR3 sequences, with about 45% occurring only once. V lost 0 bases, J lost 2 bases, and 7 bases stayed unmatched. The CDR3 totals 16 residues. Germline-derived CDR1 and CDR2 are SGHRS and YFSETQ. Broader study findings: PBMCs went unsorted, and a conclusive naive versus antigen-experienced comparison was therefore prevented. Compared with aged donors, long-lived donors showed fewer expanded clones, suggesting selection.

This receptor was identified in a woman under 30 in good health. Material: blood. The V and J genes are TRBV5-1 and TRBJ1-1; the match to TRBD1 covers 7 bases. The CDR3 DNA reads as TGCGCCAGCAGCTTGGAAAGGGGGCTCCTTAACACTGAAGCTTTCTTT. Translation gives CASSLERGLLNTEAFF.